This T cell receptor beta chain was sequenced for a study of CD8+ T cells in alopecia areata. Lesional scalp punch biopsies and peripheral blood were collected from alopecia areata patients. RNA was isolated and reverse transcribed to cDNA, the sequencing template. The repertoire was sequenced with immunoSEQ multiplex PCR; TCRdb's copy has only in-frame clones and lacks some. The table has 200,000 to 250,000 clones, around 62% seen once. Trimming removed 7 bases at V and 7 bases at J, with 14 bases between. The CDR3 totals 12 residues. Germline CDR1 and CDR2: SQVTM and ANQGSEA. Sequences were derived from CD4+ T cells sorted from blood, sampled at week 0. The sequence was obtained from a human donor with alopecia areata. The chain links TRBV29-1 to TRBJ2-1; D unresolved. The CDR3 spells CSATPVGNEQFF. Here the CDR3 DNA reads TGCAGCGCCACCCCAGTCGGGAATGAGCAGTTCTTC.